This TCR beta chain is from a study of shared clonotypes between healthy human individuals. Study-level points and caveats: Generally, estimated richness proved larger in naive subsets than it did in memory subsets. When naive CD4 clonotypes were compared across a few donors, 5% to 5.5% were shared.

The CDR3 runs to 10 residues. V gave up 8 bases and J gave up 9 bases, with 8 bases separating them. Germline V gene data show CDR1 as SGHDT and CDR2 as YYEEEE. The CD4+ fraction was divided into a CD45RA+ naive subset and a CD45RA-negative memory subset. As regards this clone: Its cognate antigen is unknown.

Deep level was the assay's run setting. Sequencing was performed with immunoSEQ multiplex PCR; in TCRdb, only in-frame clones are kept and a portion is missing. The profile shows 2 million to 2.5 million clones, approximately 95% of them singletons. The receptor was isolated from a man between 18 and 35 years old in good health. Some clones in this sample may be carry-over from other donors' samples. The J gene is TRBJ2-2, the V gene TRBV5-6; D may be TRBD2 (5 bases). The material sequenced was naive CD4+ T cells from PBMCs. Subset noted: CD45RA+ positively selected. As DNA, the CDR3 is TGTGCCAGGGAGGCCCGGGAGCTGTTTTTT. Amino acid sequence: CAREARELFF. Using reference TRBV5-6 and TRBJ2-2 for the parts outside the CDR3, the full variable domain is DAGVTQSPTHLIKTRGQQVTLRCSPKSGHDTVSWYQQALGQGPQFIFQYYEEEERQRGNFPDRFSGHQFPNYSSELNVNALLLGDSALYLCAREARELFFGEGSRLTVL.